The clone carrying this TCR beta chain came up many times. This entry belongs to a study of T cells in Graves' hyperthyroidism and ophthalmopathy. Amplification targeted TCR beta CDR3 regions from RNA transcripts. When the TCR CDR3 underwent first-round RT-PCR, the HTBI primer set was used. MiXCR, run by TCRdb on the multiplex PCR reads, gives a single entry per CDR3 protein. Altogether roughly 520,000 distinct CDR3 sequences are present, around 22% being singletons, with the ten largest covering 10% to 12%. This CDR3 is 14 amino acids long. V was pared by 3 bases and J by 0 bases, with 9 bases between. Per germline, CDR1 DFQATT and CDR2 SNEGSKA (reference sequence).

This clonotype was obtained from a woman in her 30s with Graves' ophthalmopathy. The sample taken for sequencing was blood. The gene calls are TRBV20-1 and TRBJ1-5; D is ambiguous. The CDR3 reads CSARERVSNQPQHF. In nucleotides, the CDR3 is TGCAGTGCTAGGGAGCGGGTTAGCAATCAGCCCCAGCATTTT.